Below are 26 T cell receptor beta chains sequenced from a single sample in a study of beta chain features in type 1 diabetes. What was sequenced were expressed TCRB transcripts, since all of the isolated RNA had been reverse transcribed. Clones were sequenced by immunoSEQ multiplex PCR, and TCRdb holds only the in-frame ones, with some missing. The table records hundreds of thousands of clones, roughly 15% of them present only once. What was sequenced was naive CD4+ T cells from blood. Receptor source: a woman aged 18-29 years in good health.

This clone was detected a few times. The rearrangement joins TRBV15 to TRBJ1-1; 11 bases line up with TRBD1. The CDR3 length is 14 residues. The junction had 7 bases not matched to a gene; V was cut back by 3 bases and J by 10 bases. Germline V lookup: CDR1 LNHNV, CDR2 YYDKDF (reference sequence). This CDR3 reads CATSSYGQGAVAFF. The DNA of the CDR3 is TGTGCCACCAGCAGTTACGGACAGGGGGCTGTAGCTTTCTTT. The full variable domain, in which reference TRBV15 and TRBJ1-1 provide the parts outside the CDR3, is DAMVIQNPRYQVTQFGKPVTLSCSQTLNHNVMYWYQQKSSQAPKLLFHYYDKDFNNEADTPDNFQSRRPNTSFCFLDIRSPGLGDTAMYLCATSSYGQGAVAFFGQGTRLTVV.

The chain couples TRBV18 to TRBJ2-3; 9 nucleotides line up with TRBD1. V lost 1 base, J lost 1 base, and 3 bases stayed unmatched. The CDR3 sequence is 16 residues long. From germline, CDR1 is KGHSH and CDR2 LQKENI. CDR3 nucleotides: TGTGCCAGCTCACCACGGAGGACAGGGGGCACAGATACGCAGTATTTT. Translation: CASSPRRTGGTDTQYF.

The chain employs TRBV7-9 and TRBJ1-2; D uncertain. This CDR3 has 11 amino acids. V lost 5 bases and J 4 bases, leaving 5 bases between the germline ends. Looked up from germline, CDR1 is SEHNR and CDR2 is FQNEAQ (reference sequence). DNA of the CDR3: TGTGCCAGCAGCCTCAGCTATGGCTACACCTTC. Translating it yields CASSLSYGYTF.

This clone has just a few counts. The chain links TRBV6-5 to TRBJ2-5, with no clear D. Germline CDR1 is MNHEY and CDR2 is SVGAGI. The V end was cut by 5 bases, the J end by 3 bases, with 4 bases between. The CDR3 is made up of 11 amino acids. CDR3 loop: CASSKEETQYF. CDR3 sequence (DNA): TGTGCCAGCAGTAAGGAAGAGACCCAGTACTTC.

This clone has only a few counts. The chain couples TRBV5-1 to TRBJ2-6; weak D call: TRBD2 (5 bases). Germline V lookup: CDR1 SGHRS, CDR2 YFSETQ. This CDR3 has 16 residues. V was pared by 4 bases and J by 2 bases, with 13 bases between. The CDR3 DNA is TGCGCCAGCAGCCCCCCCCACGGGACTGGGGCCAACGTCCTGACTTTC. Residues: CASSPPHGTGANVLTF.

This chain joins TRBV5-4 and TRBJ2-5; D gene uncertain. Trimming removed 0 bases from V and 5 bases from J, with 11 bases in between. The CDR3 extends over 14 amino acids. CDR1 and CDR2 (germline): SGHNT, YYREEE (reference sequence). CDR3: CASSLGMPWETQYF. CDR3 bases: TGTGCCAGCAGCTTGGGTATGCCGTGGGAGACCCAGTACTTC.

The CDR3 DNA sequence: TGCGCCAGCAGCTTGGGGAGCGGGCCCTACAATGAGCAGTTCTTC. This codes for CASSLGSGPYNEQFF. The chain links TRBV5-1 to TRBJ2-1, with D possibly being TRBD2 (6 bases). The CDR3 has 15 residues. Germline V gene data show CDR1 as SGHRS and CDR2 as YFSETQ. V was clipped by 0 bases and J by 2 bases, with 9 bases between them. The whole variable domain, filled in from reference TRBV5-1 and TRBJ2-1, reads KAGVTQTPRYLIKTRGQQVTLSCSPISGHRSVSWYQQTPGQGLQFLFEYFSETQRNKGNFPGRFSGRQFSNSRSEMNVSTLELGDSALYLCASSLGSGPYNEQFFGPGTRLTVL.

This chain links TRBV14 with TRBJ1-4; no clear D. From germline, CDR1 is SGHDN and CDR2 FVKESK. The CDR3 consists of 14 residues. Trimming cost V 5 bases and J 8 bases, with 15 bases left between them. The CDR3 sequence is CASSALWAREKLFF. CDR3 in DNA: TGTGCCAGCAGCGCCCTCTGGGCCCGGGAAAAACTGTTTTTT. The whole variable domain, filled in from reference TRBV14 and TRBJ1-4, reads EAGVTQFPSHSVIEKGQTVTLRCDPISGHDNLYWYRRVMGKEIKFLLHFVKESKQDESGMPNNRFLAERTGGTYSTLKVQPAELEDSGVYFCASSALWAREKLFFGSGTQLSVL.

The CDR3 region is CASSDLASDPYNEQFF. CDR3 coding DNA: TGTGCCAGCAGTGATTTGGCTAGCGATCCCTACAATGAGCAGTTCTTC. The V and J genes are TRBV6-1 and TRBJ2-1; D might be TRBD2 (6 bases). CDR3 size: 16 residues. Germline V lookup: CDR1 MNHNS, CDR2 SASEGT. V lost 3 bases, J lost 2 bases, and 14 bases lay in between.

The rearrangement links TRBV19 to TRBJ1-2; D gene unclear. V gave up 0 bases and J gave up 8 bases, with 16 bases separating them. CDR3 length equals 15 residues. Germline CDR1 reads LNHDA; CDR2 reads SQIVND (reference sequence). For the CDR3, the DNA is TGTGCCAGTAGTATAGATGTCGGGTCCTTGATGGGCTACACCTTC. Its protein is CASSIDVGSLMGYTF. Looking up the rest from reference TRBV19 and TRBJ1-2 gives the full variable domain: DGGITQSPKYLFRKEGQNVTLSCEQNLNHDAMYWYRQDPGQGLRLIYYSQIVNDFQKGDIAEGYSVSREKKESFPLTVTSAQKNPTAFYLCASSIDVGSLMGYTFGSGTRLTVV.

This clone was seen only a few times. The genes are TRBV29-1 and TRBJ2-2, with 7 nucleotides matching TRBD2. CDR3 length: 15 residues. CDR1 and CDR2 (germline): SQVTM, ANQGSEA. J gave up 7 bases and V 3 bases, and 11 bases lay outside the gene matches. CDR3 loop: CSVEKRELGYGELFF. In DNA, the CDR3 is TGCAGCGTTGAGAAGCGGGAATTAGGATACGGGGAGCTGTTTTTT.

This clone was counted a few times. J is TRBJ2-6 and V is TRBV28; 9 bases are shared with TRBD2. Germline values: CDR1 MDHEN, CDR2 SYDVKM. The trim removed 5 bases at V and 2 bases at J, leaving 7 bases unmatched. This CDR3 spans 17 amino acids. CDR3 in DNA: TGTGCCAGCAGTACCGCGCTAGCGGGAACTGGGGCCAACGTCCTGACTTTC. It codes for CASSTALAGTGANVLTF.

This clone has more than one count but fewer than ten. The chain recombines TRBV6-5 with TRBJ2-3; no reliable D call. V was clipped by 6 bases and J by 10 bases, with 14 bases between them. Per germline, CDR1 MNHEY and CDR2 SVGAGI. This CDR3 has 12 residues. The CDR3, as DNA: TGTGCCAGCAGCCCGACTGGGTCATCGCAGTATTTT. Protein product: CASSPTGSSQYF.

This clone was observed a few times. The rearrangement links TRBV4-3 to TRBJ1-2; no clear D. Germline V gene data show CDR1 as LGHNA and CDR2 as YSLEER. V lost 0 bases and J lost 6, with 11 bases in between. The CDR3 runs to 14 residues. CDR3 sequence reads: CASSQDPGSDGYTF. The CDR3 coding sequence is TGCGCCAGCAGCCAAGATCCCGGGAGTGATGGCTACACCTTC.

This clone was seen a handful of times. The chain couples TRBV2 to TRBJ2-1, with D perhaps TRBD2 (7 bases). This CDR3 is 14 amino acids long. Germline CDR1 and CDR2: SNHLY and FYNNEI. Trimming removed 6 bases from V and 4 bases from J, with 13 bases in between. In DNA form, the CDR3 reads TGTGCCAGCAGACTGGCGGGGGCGTACAATGAGCAGTTCTTC. Encoded protein: CASRLAGAYNEQFF.

The V gene is TRBV20-1, the J gene TRBJ2-4; D remains unclear. Germline values: CDR1 DFQATT, CDR2 SNEGSKA (reference sequence). The length of the CDR3 is 11 residues. CDR3 DNA sequence: TGCGGATATTTAGCCAAAAACATTCAGTACTTC. It yields the protein CGYLAKNIQYF.

The sample holds a few counts of this clone. The chain employs TRBV7-2 and TRBJ2-7, with 13 bases lining up with TRBD2. V shed 5 bases, J shed 2 bases, and the junction held 3 bases outside the gene matches. The CDR3 spans 15 residues. Germline V gene data show CDR1 as SGHTA and CDR2 as FQGNSA. The CDR3 loop reads CASSPTSGRPYEQYF. CDR3 DNA: TGTGCCAGCAGCCCGACTAGCGGGAGGCCCTACGAGCAGTACTTC. Full variable domain (remainder filled in from reference TRBV7-2 and TRBJ2-7): GAGVSQSPSNKVTEKGKDVELRCDPISGHTALYWYRQSLGQGLEFLIYFQGNSAPDKSGLPSDRFSAERTGGSVSTLTIQRTQQEDSAVYLCASSPTSGRPYEQYFGPGTRLTVT.

The V and J genes are TRBV4-3 and TRBJ2-3; no reliable D call. Trimming took 1 base from V and 4 from J, leaving 9 bases between them. The CDR3 has 14 amino acids. The germline gives CDR1 LGHNA, CDR2 YSLEER. The CDR3 DNA reads as TGCGCCAGCAGCCAAGGTCCCTACTCAGATACGCAGTATTTT. Protein product: CASSQGPYSDTQYF.

This chain connects TRBV4-3 to TRBJ1-3; D gene unclear. V was cut by 0 bases and J by 0 bases, with 3 bases left in between. The CDR3 has 14 amino acids. Germline V gene data show CDR1 as LGHNA and CDR2 as YSLEER. CDR3 coding DNA: TGCGCCAGCAGCCAAGAGGACTCTGGAAACACCATATATTTT. Translated: CASSQEDSGNTIYF.

This clone occurred a few times. The V and J genes are TRBV7-9 and TRBJ2-7; 10 positions match TRBD1. CDR1 and CDR2 from the germline V gene are SEHNR and FQNEAQ (reference sequence). Germline trimming cut 5 bases from V and 3 bases from J; bases unmatched to any gene: 10. This CDR3 has 16 residues. The CDR3, as DNA: TGTGCCAGCAGCCCAAGTACTCGGACAGGGGGCTACGAGCAGTACTTC. Protein: CASSPSTRTGGYEQYF.

The rearrangement links TRBV15 to TRBJ2-5, with D perhaps matching TRBD2 (5 bases). V lost 1 base and J 1 base, leaving 13 bases between the germline ends. This CDR3 has 16 residues. In germline, CDR1 is LNHNV, CDR2 YYDKDF (reference sequence). The chain's CDR3 is CATSRGGNAGQETQYF. CDR3 in DNA: TGTGCCACCAGCAGAGGAGGGAACGCGGGCCAAGAGACCCAGTACTTC.

J is TRBJ2-2 and V is TRBV7-2, with 11 bases lining up with TRBD2. CDR3 size: 20 residues. Germline CDR1 and CDR2: SGHTA and FQGNSA. Trimming removed 0 bases from V and 5 bases from J; junction bases left unmatched: 14. The CDR3 DNA sequence: TGTGCCAGCAGCTTAGCGGTACCACTAGCGGGAGCCACGGGAACCGGGGAGCTGTTTTTT. It translates to CASSLAVPLAGATGTGELFF.

In its sample, this clone was seen a few times. The chain employs TRBV15 and TRBJ1-3, with D unclear. The CDR3 runs 13 residues. Trimming took off 0 bases at V and 2 bases at J, with 2 bases between the two ends. Germline V lookup: CDR1 LNHNV, CDR2 YYDKDF (reference sequence). CDR3 loop: CATSRDPGNTIYF. The DNA for the CDR3 is TGTGCCACCAGCAGAGATCCTGGAAACACCATATATTTT.

The CDR3: CASSPTSNQPQHF. The DNA for the CDR3 is TGTGCCAGCAGTCCCACGAGCAATCAGCCCCAGCATTTT. The rearrangement joins TRBV6-5 to TRBJ1-5; no definite D call. Germline values: CDR1 MNHEY, CDR2 SVGAGI. The CDR3 totals 13 residues. V was shortened by 5 bases and J by 1 base, with 6 bases between the two germline ends.

This clone was observed a few times. The gene calls are TRBV7-9 and TRBJ2-3, with unresolved D. This CDR3 spans 12 amino acids. Germline values: CDR1 SEHNR, CDR2 FQNEAQ (reference sequence). The V gene lost 5 bases and the J gene lost 6 bases, with 9 bases spanning the gap. Here the CDR3 DNA reads TGTGCCAGCAGCATACCCCCGGATACGCAGTATTTT. This gives the protein CASSIPPDTQYF. Using reference TRBV7-9 and TRBJ2-3 for the parts outside the CDR3, the full variable domain is DTGVSQNPRHKITKRGQNVTFRCDPISEHNRLYWYRQTLGQGPEFLTYFQNEAQLEKSRLLSDRFSAERPKGSFSTLEIQRTEQGDSAMYLCASSIPPDTQYFGPGTRLTVL.

The chain links TRBV18 to TRBJ2-1, with D uncertain. The CDR3 sequence is 14 residues long. V lost 0 bases and J lost 8, with 11 bases in between. CDR1 KGHSH and CDR2 LQKENI come from the germline V gene. The CDR3, as DNA: TGTGCCAGCTCACCACCCGCTAGTCGGGATGAGCAGTTCTTC. Translated, it gives CASSPPASRDEQFF.